This T cell receptor (beta chain) was identified in a study of T cell responses to AZD1222 COVID-19 vaccine. Across the whole study: Analysis merged second doses at about 4 or about 12 weeks. Study-wide findings and caveats: Within unmutated variant regions lay the reported targets of nearly half of spike-specific TCRs. A mostly white British donor set with more females was recruited, and clonal diversity was possibly underestimated.

This clone was picked up a small number of times. Its antigen is unidentified. Libraries were prepared by immunoSEQ multiplex PCR; TCRdb keeps only in-frame clonotypes and omits some of them. Of 90,000 to 150,000 clones in the sample, approximately 90% were seen once. The CDR3 sequence is 15 residues long. Trimming cost V 3 bases and J 4 bases, with 15 bases left between them. CDR1 and CDR2 (germline): GTSNPN, SVGIG (reference sequence). V gene TRBV30 combines with J gene TRBJ2-2, with D possibly matching TRBD1 (5 bases). The sample was peripheral blood, taken on day 0 of AZD1222 vaccination. This sequence was found in an adult in good health. DNA of the CDR3: TGTGCCTGGAGGCGCTTAGGGCAGGGCACCGGGGAGCTGTTTTTT. It translates to CAWRRLGQGTGELFF.